The rows below give T cell receptor beta chains drawn from one sample of a study of blood T cell repertoires in COVID-19. The method was immunoSEQ multiplex PCR; TCRdb's version includes in-frame clones alone and lacks a portion of them. This table has roughly 140,000 clones, more than 75% appearing once. The material sequenced was peripheral blood. The receptor set was obtained from an elderly woman with acute or convalescent COVID-19. CDR3s include the opening cysteine and the closing phenylalanine or tryptophan. D genes are given only for firm matches. Size tells how often a clone was seen (once, few, many) or the class of an expanded clone, and some rows leave it out.

CDR3 | DNA | V | D | size | J
CASSSFRGPGANVLTF | TGTGCCAGCAGTTCCTTCAGGGGGCCTGGGGCCAACGTCCTGACTTTC | TRBV28 | TRBD1 | few | TRBJ2-6
CASSLGPSSEQFF | TGCGCCAGCAGCTTGGGGCCTTCTTCTGAGCAGTTCTTC | TRBV5-1 | . | few | TRBJ2-1
CASSPPPEPVASGGDTQYF | TGTGCCAGCAGCCCCCCACCTGAACCGGTGGCCTCCGGAGGAGATACGCAGTATTTT | TRBV7-2 | . | few | TRBJ2-3
CAISVEGPPLHF | TGTGCCATCTCTGTGGAGGGTCCACCCCTCCACTTT | TRBV10-3 | . | few | TRBJ1-6
CASSPTRNYGYTF | TGTGCCAGCAGCCCAACACGCAACTATGGCTACACCTTC | TRBV5-6 | . | . | TRBJ1-2
CASSLRDRGPLHF | TGTGCCAGCAGCCTTCGGGATCGGGGGCCCCTCCACTTT | TRBV28 | . | . | TRBJ1-6
CASSFAGTGGREQYF | TGTGCCAGCAGCTTCGCCGGGACAGGGGGACGGGAGCAGTACTTC | TRBV11-1 | TRBD1 | . | TRBJ2-7
CVRSARTGDRRSRLDEQYF | TGTGTCAGAAGCGCCAGGACAGGGGATCGTCGCTCGCGCCTGGACGAGCAGTACTTC | TRBV7-5 | . | few | TRBJ2-7
CASSWGGTRNTGELFF | TGCGCCAGCAGCTGGGGCGGGACCCGGAACACCGGGGAGCTGTTTTTT | TRBV5-1 | . | . | TRBJ2-2
CASSGQPNTEAFF | TGTGCCAGCAGCGGACAGCCGAACACTGAAGCTTTCTTT | TRBV7-8 | . | few | TRBJ1-1
CASSFDSLMGPQHF | TGTGCCAGCAGCTTCGACAGCTTAATGGGGCCCCAGCATTTT | TRBV11-2 | . | few | TRBJ1-5
CASSISGGGYQETQYF | TGTGCCAGTAGTATATCTGGCGGGGGGTACCAAGAGACCCAGTACTTC | TRBV19 | TRBD2 | . | TRBJ2-5
CASSPSADGGYTF | TGTGCCAGCTCACCATCGGCTGACGGGGGCTACACCTTC | TRBV18 | . | . | TRBJ1-2
CATTTGAGDGYTF | TGTGCCACTACGACAGGGGCGGGGGATGGCTACACCTTC | TRBV28 | TRBD1 | . | TRBJ1-2
CSARDENEAFF | TGCAGTGCTAGAGACGAGAATGAAGCTTTCTTT | TRBV20-1 | . | . | TRBJ1-1
CASSYTGELFF | TGTGCCAGCAGCTACACCGGGGAGCTGTTTTTT | TRBV12-3/TRBV12-4 | . | . | TRBJ2-2
CASSPRGGTNTGELFF | TGTGCCAGCAGCCCAAGGGGGGGAACGAACACCGGGGAGCTGTTTTTT | TRBV9 | . | . | TRBJ2-2
CASSQEDPGTGSSPLHF | TGTGCCAGCAGCCAAGAAGACCCCGGGACAGGGTCTTCACCCCTCCACTTT | TRBV3-1/TRBV3-2 | TRBD1 | . | TRBJ1-6
CASSLQTGSNQPQHF | TGTGCCAGCAGCTTGCAAACAGGGAGCAATCAGCCCCAGCATTTT | TRBV7-2 | . | . | TRBJ1-5
CATSDFGTGQPQHF | TGTGCCACCAGTGATTTCGGGACTGGTCAGCCCCAGCATTTT | TRBV24-1 | . | . | TRBJ1-5
CASSLVVSGGYNEQFF | TGTGCCAGCAGCTTAGTAGTTAGCGGGGGTTACAATGAGCAGTTCTTC | TRBV7-2 | TRBD2 | . | TRBJ2-1
CATSDFRDNQETQYF | TGTGCCACCAGTGACTTCCGGGACAACCAAGAGACCCAGTACTTC | TRBV24-1 | . | . | TRBJ2-5
CSASGPSNQPQHF | TGCAGTGCTAGTGGGCCTAGCAATCAGCCCCAGCATTTT | TRBV20-1 | . | . | TRBJ1-5
CSVGEGSDTQYF | TGCAGCGTTGGGGAGGGGTCAGATACGCAGTATTTT | TRBV29-1 | TRBD2 | . | TRBJ2-3
CASRSGLLADNEQFF | TGCGCCAGCCGTTCAGGCCTACTAGCGGACAATGAGCAGTTCTTC | TRBV10-2 | TRBD2 | . | TRBJ2-1
CASSPPAGGYEQYF | TGTGCCAGCTCACCACCAGCAGGGGGCTACGAGCAGTACTTC | TRBV18 | TRBD1 | . | TRBJ2-7
CASSLAFQETQYF | TGCGCCAGCAGCTTGGCTTTCCAAGAGACCCAGTACTTC | TRBV5-1 | . | . | TRBJ2-5
CASSGGQGPYGYTF | TGCGCCAGCAGCGGGGGACAGGGGCCCTATGGCTACACCTTC | TRBV5-1 | TRBD1 | . | TRBJ1-2